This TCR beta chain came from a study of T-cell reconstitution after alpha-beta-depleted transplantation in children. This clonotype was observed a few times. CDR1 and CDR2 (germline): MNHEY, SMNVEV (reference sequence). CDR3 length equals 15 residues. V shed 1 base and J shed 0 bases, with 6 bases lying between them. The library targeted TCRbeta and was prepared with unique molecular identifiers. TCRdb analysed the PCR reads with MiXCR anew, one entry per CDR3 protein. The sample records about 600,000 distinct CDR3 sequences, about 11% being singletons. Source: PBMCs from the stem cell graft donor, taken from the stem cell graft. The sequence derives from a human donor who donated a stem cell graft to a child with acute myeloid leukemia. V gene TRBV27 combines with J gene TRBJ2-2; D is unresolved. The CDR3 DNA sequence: TGTGCCAGCAGTTTATTTTTGCCGAACACCGGGGAGCTGTTTTTT. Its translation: CASSLFLPNTGELFF.